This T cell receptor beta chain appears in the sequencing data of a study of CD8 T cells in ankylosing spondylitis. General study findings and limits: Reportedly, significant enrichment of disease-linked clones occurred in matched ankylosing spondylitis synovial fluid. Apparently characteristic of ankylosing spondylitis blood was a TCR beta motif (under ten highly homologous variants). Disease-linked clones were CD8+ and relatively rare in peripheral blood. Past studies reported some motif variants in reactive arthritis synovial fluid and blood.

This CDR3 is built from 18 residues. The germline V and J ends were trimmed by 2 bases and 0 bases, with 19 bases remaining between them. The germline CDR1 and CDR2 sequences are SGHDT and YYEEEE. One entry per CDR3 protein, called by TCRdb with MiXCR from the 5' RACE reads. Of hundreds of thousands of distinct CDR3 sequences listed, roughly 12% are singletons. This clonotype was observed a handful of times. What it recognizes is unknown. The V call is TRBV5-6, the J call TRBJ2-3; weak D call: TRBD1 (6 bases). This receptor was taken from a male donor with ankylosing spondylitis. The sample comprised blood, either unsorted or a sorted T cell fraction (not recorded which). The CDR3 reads CASSFYFPDSPSTDTQYF. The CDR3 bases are TGTGCCAGCAGCTTCTACTTCCCGGACAGCCCTAGCACAGATACGCAGTATTTT.